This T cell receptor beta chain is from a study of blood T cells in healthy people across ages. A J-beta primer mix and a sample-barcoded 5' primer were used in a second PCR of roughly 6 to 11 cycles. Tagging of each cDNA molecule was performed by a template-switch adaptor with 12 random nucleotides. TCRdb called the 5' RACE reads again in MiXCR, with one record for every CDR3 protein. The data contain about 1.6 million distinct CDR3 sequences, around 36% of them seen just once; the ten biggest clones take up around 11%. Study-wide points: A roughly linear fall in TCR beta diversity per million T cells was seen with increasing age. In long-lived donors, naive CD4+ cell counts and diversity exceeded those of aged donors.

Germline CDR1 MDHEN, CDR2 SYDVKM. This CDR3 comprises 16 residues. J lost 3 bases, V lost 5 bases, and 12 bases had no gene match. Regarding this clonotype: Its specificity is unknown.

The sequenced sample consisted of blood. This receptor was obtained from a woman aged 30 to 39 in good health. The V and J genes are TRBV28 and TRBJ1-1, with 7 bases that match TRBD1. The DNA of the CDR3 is TGTGCCAGCAGTCTTACAGGGGAGCCTCGGGACACTGAAGCTTTCTTT. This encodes CASSLTGEPRDTEAFF. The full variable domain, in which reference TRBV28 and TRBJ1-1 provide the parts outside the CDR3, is DVKVTQSSRYLVKRTGEKVFLECVQDMDHENMFWYRQDPGLGLRLIYFSYDVKMKEKGDIPEGYSVSREKKERFSLILESASTNQTSMYLCASSLTGEPRDTEAFFGQGTRLTVV.